The 25 T cell receptor beta chains given below trace back to one sample, sequenced in a study of cytomegalovirus exposure and HLA in healthy donors. Researchers ran the PCR with 60 Vbeta and 13 Jbeta primers. Libraries were prepared by immunoSEQ multiplex PCR; TCRdb keeps only in-frame clonotypes and omits some of them. This sample yields 100,000 to 150,000 clones, of which approximately 10% are seen a single time; roughly 6.4% belongs to the top ten. The sequencing sample was made of PBMCs. The receptors originated from a woman between 35 and 50 years old in good health and CMV-seropositive.

This clone has only a few counts. V is TRBV9 and J is TRBJ2-3; 7 bases fit TRBD2. Germline V gene data show CDR1 as SGDLS and CDR2 as YYNGEE. V shed 0 bases, J shed 0 bases, and the junction held 4 bases outside the gene matches. CDR3 size: 16 residues. This chain's CDR3 is CASSVGSSGSTDTQYF. The CDR3, as DNA: TGTGCCAGCAGCGTAGGGAGTAGCGGGAGCACAGATACGCAGTATTTT.

The CDR3 nucleotides are TGCAGTTTTGGACTAGCGGAGACCCAGTACTTC. Its protein is CSFGLAETQYF. The rearrangement joins TRBV29-1 to TRBJ2-5; 9 nucleotides match TRBD2. The CDR3 consists of 11 residues. The germline gives CDR1 SQVTM, CDR2 ANQGSEA.

In this sample, this clone turned up a few times. This rearrangement joins TRBV15 to TRBJ1-2; weak D call: TRBD1 (6 bases). The CDR3 spans 15 residues. Germline CDR1 is LNHNV and CDR2 is YYDKDF (reference sequence). Deletions cut 1 base from V and 1 base from J, with 10 bases between. CDR3 amino acids: CATSRAGTINYGYTF. CDR3 DNA sequence: TGTGCCACCAGCAGAGCCGGGACAATTAACTATGGCTACACCTTC.

This clone was seen a handful of times. The same CDR3 also results from other DNA sequences found in this sample. This chain connects TRBV5-4 to TRBJ2-7, with TRBD1 identical over 7 bases. The CDR3 is 15 residues long. The junction had 10 bases not matched to a gene; V was cut back by 0 bases and J by 7 bases. In germline, CDR1 is SGHNT, CDR2 YYREEE (reference sequence). CDR3: CASSLAGKGAGEQYF. The CDR3 DNA is TGTGCCAGCAGCTTGGCCGGGAAGGGGGCGGGTGAGCAGTACTTC.

This clone was seen a handful of times. The CDR3 region has the DNA TGTGCCATCAGTGAGTCGGGAGGTGGAAACACCATATATTTT. Translating gives CAISESGGGNTIYF. V and J are TRBV10-3 and TRBJ1-3, with no clear D. The V end was cut by 0 bases, the J end by 3 bases, with 6 bases between. CDR3 length equals 14 residues. Per the germline V gene, CDR1 is ENHRY and CDR2 is SYGVKD.

This rearrangement joins TRBV7-9 to TRBJ1-1, with a weak D call TRBD1 (6 bases). The CDR3 has 14 residues. Per germline, CDR1 SEHNR and CDR2 FQNEAQ (reference sequence). V lost 2 bases, J lost 4 bases, and 11 bases lay in between. The CDR3 here is CASSLSGASTEAFF. CDR3 coding DNA: TGTGCCAGCAGCTTATCAGGGGCGAGCACTGAAGCTTTCTTT.

The chain carries TRBV6-4 and TRBJ1-5; D unclear. The CDR3 has 14 residues. Germline lookup yields CDR1 MRHNA and CDR2 SNTAGT. The V gene lost 10 bases and the J gene lost 3 bases, with 16 bases spanning the gap. The CDR3 loop is CAIGWRNTNQPQHF. As DNA, the CDR3 is TGTGCCATCGGATGGAGGAATACCAATCAGCCCCAGCATTTT.

The chain has TRBV7-2 and TRBJ1-3; weak D call: TRBD1 (6 bases). The CDR3 length is 17 residues. The germline V gene encodes CDR1 SGHTA and CDR2 FQGNSA. V was trimmed by 0 bases and J by 0 bases, leaving 12 bases between them. The CDR3 spells CASSLALGGDSGNTIYF. CDR3 DNA: TGTGCCAGCAGCTTAGCCTTAGGGGGTGACTCTGGAAACACCATATATTTT.

The V gene is TRBV27, the J gene TRBJ2-2; the match to TRBD1 covers 9 bases. V trimming: 4 bases; J trimming: 4 bases; junction bases outside the gene matches: 4. This CDR3 has 15 amino acids. The germline V gene encodes CDR1 MNHEY and CDR2 SMNVEV (reference sequence). CDR3 sequence: CASSYGQGSTGELFF. For the CDR3, the DNA is TGTGCCAGCAGTTACGGACAGGGGTCCACCGGGGAGCTGTTTTTT.

The V gene is TRBV9, the J gene TRBJ2-2, with D possibly TRBD1 on 6 matching bases. This CDR3 has 14 residues. Germline CDR1 and CDR2: SGDLS and YYNGEE. V was pared by 8 bases and J by 2 bases, with 13 bases between. The CDR3 here is CASTQGVNTGELFF. The CDR3 nucleotides read TGTGCCAGTACACAGGGTGTTAACACCGGGGAGCTGTTTTTT. The variable domain in full, completed from reference TRBV9 and TRBJ2-2, reads DSGVTQTPKHLITATGQRVTLRCSPRSGDLSVYWYQQSLDQGLQFLIQYYNGEERAKGNILERFSAQQFPDLHSELNLSSLELGDSALYFCASTQGVNTGELFFGEGSRLTVL.

The chain carries TRBV5-4 and TRBJ2-7; D may be TRBD2 (6 bases). CDR1 is SGHNT, CDR2 YYREEE, per germline (reference sequence). The V end was cut by 2 bases, the J end by 3 bases, with 15 bases between. The length of the CDR3 is 15 residues. The CDR3 DNA follows: TGTGCCAGCAGCTTAGGAGGGCGAGAAATCTACGAGCAGTACTTC. Protein: CASSLGGREIYEQYF.

This rearrangement joins TRBV6-5 to TRBJ1-5; maybe TRBD1 (6 bases). In germline, CDR1 is MNHEY, CDR2 SVGAGI. With 4 bases removed from V and 4 bases from J, the gap between germline ends came to 14 bases. The CDR3 loop spans 15 amino acids. The CDR3 region is CASSSTGLGNQPQHF. The CDR3 bases are TGTGCCAGCAGTTCCACAGGGCTAGGAAATCAGCCCCAGCATTTT.

There are a few counts of this clone. The V gene is TRBV7-2, the J gene TRBJ2-1; D is possibly TRBD1 (5 bases). V was pared by 4 bases and J by 5 bases, with 15 bases between. The CDR3 runs to 15 residues. The germline CDR1 and CDR2 sequences are SGHTA and FQGNSA. CDR3 nucleotides: TGTGCCAGCAGCTGGCAGGGCTCCATAAACAATGAGCAGTTCTTC. This sequence encodes CASSWQGSINNEQFF.

This clone was detected only a few times. J is TRBJ1-4 and V is TRBV10-3, with 10 bases aligning to TRBD1. V trimming: 10 bases; J trimming: 2 bases; junction bases outside the gene matches: 7. The CDR3 spans 15 residues. CDR1 ENHRY and CDR2 SYGVKD come from the germline V gene. CDR3: CATGQGIATNEKLFF. The CDR3 DNA follows: TGTGCCACGGGACAGGGGATCGCGACTAATGAAAAACTGTTTTTT.

The genes are TRBV6-5 and TRBJ1-1; 7 nucleotides agree with TRBD1. Germline V gene data show CDR1 as MNHEY and CDR2 as SVGAGI. This CDR3 spans 13 amino acids. V shed 2 bases, J shed 5 bases, and the junction held 2 bases outside the gene matches. The CDR3: CASSYNRGTEAFF. CDR3 sequence (DNA): TGTGCCAGCAGTTACAACAGGGGAACTGAAGCTTTCTTT.

This chain links TRBV5-8 with TRBJ1-5, with TRBD1 as a possible D gene (6 bases). CDR1 is SGHTS and CDR2 is YDEGEE in the germline V gene. The CDR3 extends over 15 amino acids. V shed 1 base and J shed 7 bases, with 15 bases lying between them. Here the CDR3 DNA reads TGTGCCAGCAGCTTGTACGGGGGGGCATCGCAGCCCCAGCATTTT. Its protein is CASSLYGGASQPQHF. Looking up the rest from reference TRBV5-8 and TRBJ1-5 gives the full variable domain: EAGVTQSPTHLIKTRGQQATLRCSPISGHTSVYWYQQALGLGLQFLLWYDEGEERNRGNFPPRFSGRQFPNYSSELNVNALELEDSALYLCASSLYGGASQPQHFGDGTRLSIL.

This clone was recorded a few times. The gene calls are TRBV2 and TRBJ2-2; D perhaps matches TRBD2 (6 bases). Germline CDR1 SNHLY, CDR2 FYNNEI. The CDR3 sequence is 15 residues long. V shed 3 bases and J shed 0 bases, with 8 bases lying between them. CDR3 nucleotides: TGTGCCAGCAGTGACTGGGGGGCGAACACCGGGGAGCTGTTTTTT. It encodes CASSDWGANTGELFF. Using reference TRBV2 and TRBJ2-2 for the parts outside the CDR3, the full variable domain is EPEVTQTPSHQVTQMGQEVILRCVPISNHLYFYWYRQILGQKVEFLVSFYNNEISEKSEIFDDQFSVERPDGSNFTLKIRSTKLEDSAMYFCASSDWGANTGELFFGEGSRLTVL.

This clone appeared a few times. V is TRBV28 and J is TRBJ1-5, with 8 bases identical to TRBD1. The length of the CDR3 is 16 residues. The germline gives CDR1 MDHEN, CDR2 SYDVKM. Losses at the gene ends were 6 bases for V and 0 bases for J; bases not matched to a gene: 7. In nucleotides, the CDR3 is TGTGCCAGCAGAGGACAGGGACTATATAGCAATCAGCCCCAGCATTTT. Encoded protein: CASRGQGLYSNQPQHF.

This clone has a handful of counts. Other DNA sequences from this sample encode an identical CDR3 as well. This rearrangement joins TRBV7-2 to TRBJ2-7, with D unclear. The ends were cut back, 4 bases at V and 3 bases at J, with 4 bases in the middle. CDR3 length: 11 amino acids. Germline V lookup: CDR1 SGHTA, CDR2 FQGNSA. The CDR3 bases are TGTGCCAGCAGCTCTTACTACGAGCAGTACTTC. Residues: CASSSYYEQYF.

The V and J genes are TRBV6-8 and TRBJ2-5, with 10 bases matching TRBD2. V lost 0 bases, J lost 5 bases, and 15 bases stayed unmatched. The CDR3 has 19 residues. Germline V gene lookup returns CDR1 MNHGY and CDR2 SAAAGT. The CDR3 DNA reads TGTGCCAGCAGTTACTCGGGGCTAGCGGGGGACCTGAGGGGGGAGACCCAGTACTTC. Its translation is CASSYSGLAGDLRGETQYF.

This clone was observed a handful of times. V is TRBV5-6 and J is TRBJ1-6, with 10 bases that match TRBD1. The CDR3 contains 13 residues. Per germline, CDR1 SGHDT and CDR2 YYEEEE. Trimming took 8 bases from V and 7 from J; bases not matched to a gene: 3. CDR3 DNA sequence: TGTGCCAGAAAGGACAGGGGGAATTCACCCCTCCACTTT. Translated, it gives CARKDRGNSPLHF.

This clone was recorded a few times. The chain links TRBV6-6 to TRBJ2-2; 8 nucleotides agree with TRBD1. The CDR3 consists of 14 residues. From germline, CDR1 is MNHNY and CDR2 SVGAGI (reference sequence). Trimming at V came to 6 bases and at J to 4 bases, leaving 4 bases not matched to a gene. The CDR3 loop is CASSRQGSTGELFF. The CDR3 region has the DNA TGTGCCAGCAGCCGACAGGGGAGCACCGGGGAGCTGTTTTTT.

This clone was counted only a few times. The V and J genes are TRBV29-1 and TRBJ2-3, with TRBD2 matching 8 bases. Germline CDR1 is SQVTM and CDR2 is ANQGSEA. The ends lost 3 bases at V and 1 base at J; junction bases unmatched: 0. The CDR3 is 13 amino acids. The CDR3, as DNA: TGCAGCGTTGAGCGGGGGGGCACAGATACGCAGTATTTT. It is translated as CSVERGGTDTQYF.

This clone has only a few counts. The CDR3, as DNA: TGCGCCAGCAGCCAACTTGCTAGCGGGCGAAACAATGAGCAGTTCTTC. It specifies CASSQLASGRNNEQFF. The chain recombines TRBV4-1 with TRBJ2-1; 8 bases map to TRBD2. CDR3 length: 16 residues. Germline CDR1 MGHRA, CDR2 YSYEKL. J gave up 5 bases and V 2 bases, and 8 bases lay outside the gene matches.

This clone has just a few counts. The V gene is TRBV7-2, the J gene TRBJ2-6; no firm D call. Trimming took 7 bases from V and 2 from J, leaving 15 bases between them. Germline V gene lookup returns CDR1 SGHTA and CDR2 FQGNSA. This CDR3 has 16 amino acids. CDR3 loop: CASITSSSPGANVLTF. CDR3 in DNA: TGTGCCAGCATCACATCATCCAGTCCTGGGGCCAACGTCCTGACTTTC. The whole variable domain, filled in from reference TRBV7-2 and TRBJ2-6, reads GAGVSQSPSNKVTEKGKDVELRCDPISGHTALYWYRQSLGQGLEFLIYFQGNSAPDKSGLPSDRFSAERTGGSVSTLTIQRTQQEDSAVYLCASITSSSPGANVLTFGAGSRLTVL.